The 3 T cell receptor beta chains listed next were all sequenced from one sample in a study of T cell changes during pregnancy in multiple sclerosis. Data came from immunoSEQ multiplex PCR; TCRdb stores just in-frame clones and leaves some out. The sample has 40,000 to 50,000 clones, roughly 88% seen once; the top ten hold 10%. The sample consisted of CD8+ T cells from peripheral blood mononuclear cells, taken in the first trimester of pregnancy. The receptors stem from a female donor with multiple sclerosis, enrolled in a pregnancy study.

This clone appeared a single time. The CDR3 nucleotides read TGTGCCAGCAGTTTATCGCCGGGACTCCCGATCGCCGGGGAGCTGTTTTTT. This sequence encodes CASSLSPGLPIAGELFF. V and J are TRBV27 and TRBJ2-2, with TRBD2 as a possible D gene (6 bases). The length of the CDR3 is 17 residues. V lost 0 bases to trimming and J lost 6 bases, with 17 bases between them. The germline gives CDR1 MNHEY, CDR2 SMNVEV (reference sequence).

The genes are TRBV4-2 and TRBJ2-7; 7 bases are a match to TRBD2. Unmatched junction bases numbered 6, after V lost 4 bases and J lost 0 bases. Germline V CDR1 and CDR2: LGHNA, YNFKEQ. The CDR3 contains 15 residues. CDR3 nucleotides: TGTGCCAGCAGCCCAGGACTAGTCATCTCCTACGAGCAGTACTTC. Residues: CASSPGLVISYEQYF.

This clone was observed a few times. The rearrangement uses TRBV10-3 and TRBJ1-2; TRBD1 might be the D (5 bases). The V gene's germline CDR1 is ENHRY and CDR2 SYGVKD. The CDR3 sequence is 13 residues long. V lost 6 bases to trimming and J lost 3 bases, with 11 bases between them. The CDR3 is CAIRSGQDYGYTF. CDR3 in DNA: TGTGCCATCAGGTCAGGGCAGGACTATGGCTACACCTTC.